These 27 T cell receptor beta chains originate from one sample sequenced in a study of blood T cell repertoires in COVID-19. Libraries were prepared by immunoSEQ multiplex PCR; TCRdb keeps only in-frame clonotypes and omits some of them. The sample includes about 280,000 clones, 85% to 90% seen only once; the top ten take about 5%. The source material was peripheral blood. These receptors were taken from a man in his forties with acute or convalescent COVID-19.

V usage is TRBV18 and J usage is TRBJ1-3; D not resolved. The CDR3 contains 13 residues. Looked up from germline, CDR1 is KGHSH and CDR2 is LQKENI. V was shortened by 6 bases and J by 4 bases, with 10 bases between the two germline ends. The CDR3 reads CASSQVQGNTIYF. The CDR3 coding sequence is TGTGCCAGCTCCCAAGTGCAGGGAAACACCATATATTTT.

This clone was observed once. The chain joins TRBV6-2 or TRBV6-3 to TRBJ2-7; D remains unclear. The CDR3 contains 14 residues. Trimming cost V 0 bases and J 6 bases, with 12 bases left between them. Germline assignment: CDR1 MNHEY and CDR2 SVGEGT. CDR3 sequence: CASSYSAALIEQYF. In DNA, the CDR3 is TGTGCCAGCAGTTACTCGGCGGCCCTCATCGAGCAGTACTTC.

This clone appeared once. The chain couples TRBV12-5 to TRBJ1-5; the D is unclear. CDR1 and CDR2 from the germline V gene are LGHNT and FRNRAP. V was shortened by 2 bases and J by 6 bases, with 14 bases between the two germline ends. This CDR3 has 15 amino acids. CDR3 nucleotides: TGTGCTAGTGGTTTGACTGGTGCACCGAGTCAGCCCCAGCATTTT. It is translated as CASGLTGAPSQPQHF.

The chain combines TRBV10-2 with TRBJ1-1, with 11 positions matching TRBD1. Germline CDR1 WSHSY, CDR2 SAAADI. After removal of 7 bases from V and 7 bases from J, the junction contained 5 bases not matched to a gene. The CDR3 spans 13 residues. In DNA form, the CDR3 reads TGCGCCAGCATCGGACAGGGGGCAGGTGAAGCTTTCTTT. Translated: CASIGQGAGEAFF.

The rearrangement uses TRBV2 and TRBJ2-2; TRBD1 is a possible D gene (5 bases). CDR3 length: 15 residues. In germline, CDR1 is SNHLY, CDR2 FYNNEI. Trimming removed 2 bases at V and 7 bases at J, with 14 bases between. The CDR3 protein is CASSEWQGSGGELFF. The CDR3 DNA follows: TGTGCCAGCAGTGAATGGCAGGGTAGTGGCGGGGAGCTGTTTTTT.

The V gene is TRBV3-1 (or the pseudogene TRBV3-2), the J gene TRBJ1-2; 9 bases map to TRBD1. This CDR3 comprises 15 residues. V shed 2 bases and J 8 bases; nucleotides not matched to a gene: 9. Germline V lookup: CDR1 LGHDT, CDR2 YNNKEL (reference sequence). This CDR3 is CASSQKRNRGLGYTF. The CDR3 bases are TGTGCCAGCAGCCAAAAGAGGAACAGGGGGCTCGGCTACACCTTC.

This clone has only one observation. The CDR3 region has the DNA TGTGCCTGGAGGAATTGGGGGGGAATGGACACCATATATTTT. Protein sequence: CAWRNWGGMDTIYF. The J gene is TRBJ1-3, the V gene TRBV30; a weak D match, TRBD1 (5 bases). This CDR3 comprises 14 residues. The V gene's germline CDR1 is GTSNPN and CDR2 SVGIG (reference sequence). V shed 3 bases and J shed 8 bases, with 17 bases lying between them. Full variable domain (missing parts from reference TRBV30 and TRBJ1-3): SQTIHQWPATLVQPVGSPLSLECTVEGTSNPNLYWYRQAAGRGLQLLFYSVGIGQISSEVPQNLSASRPQDRQFILSSKKLLLSDSGFYLCAWRNWGGMDTIYFGEGSWLTVV.

The gene calls are TRBV12-5 and TRBJ2-7; weak D call: TRBD1 (6 bases). V was pared by 7 bases and J by 2 bases, with 15 bases between. The CDR3 is 14 amino acids. Per germline, CDR1 LGHNT and CDR2 FRNRAP. Written as DNA, the CDR3 is TGTGCTAGTGCCTTACCACAGGGCCCCTACGAGCAGTACTTC. This codes for CASALPQGPYEQYF.

V gene TRBV5-8 combines with J gene TRBJ2-7; D possibly corresponds to TRBD2 (6 bases). CDR1 is SGHTS and CDR2 is YDEGEE in the germline V gene. Trimming left V 2 bases short and J 3 bases short, with 12 bases between. This CDR3 is 14 amino acids long. Here the CDR3 reads CASSFGTGVYEQYF. Written as DNA, the CDR3 is TGTGCCAGCAGCTTTGGGACGGGGGTCTACGAGCAGTACTTC.

The CDR3 protein is CASSEDRGTFYGYTF. CDR3 DNA sequence: TGTGCCAGCAGTGAAGACAGGGGAACGTTCTATGGCTACACCTTC. This rearrangement joins TRBV2 to TRBJ1-2, with TRBD1 matching over 7 bases. With 1 base clipped from V and 4 bases from J, the junction kept 6 bases outside the gene matches. The CDR3 covers 15 residues. Germline V gene sequence: CDR1 SNHLY, CDR2 FYNNEI.

This chain uses TRBV11-2 with TRBJ2-1; 11 bases agree with TRBD2. CDR3 length: 18 residues. V was pared by 2 bases and J by 4 bases, with 10 bases of the junction left unmatched. Looked up from germline, CDR1 is SGHAT and CDR2 is FQNNGV. The CDR3 loop is CASSLRLLPSGGYNEQFF. The DNA for the CDR3 is TGTGCCAGCAGCTTAAGGCTCCTCCCTAGCGGGGGGTACAATGAGCAGTTCTTC.

The chain combines TRBV6-6 with TRBJ2-3; 10 positions match TRBD1. The CDR3 length is 15 residues. The J segment lost 4 bases and the V segment lost 5 bases, leaving 6 bases of the junction unmatched. Germline V CDR1 and CDR2: MNHNY, SVGAGI (reference sequence). Written as DNA, the CDR3 is TGTGCCAGCAGTCCCAGGGACAGGGGTGCAGATACGCAGTATTTT. Translated: CASSPRDRGADTQYF.

The chain links TRBV11-2 to TRBJ2-7, with TRBD1 identical over 12 bases. From germline, CDR1 is SGHAT and CDR2 FQNNGV. The V gene end was trimmed by 1 base and the J gene end by 3 bases; junction bases not matched to a gene: 7. This CDR3 has 17 residues. The CDR3: CASSLGVGTGGVYEQYF. The CDR3 DNA reads as TGTGCCAGCAGCTTAGGCGTTGGGACAGGGGGCGTCTACGAGCAGTACTTC.

The gene calls are TRBV13 and TRBJ2-7, with D possibly TRBD2 on 6 matching bases. The CDR3 extends over 15 amino acids. Trimming took 4 bases from V and 0 from J, leaving 13 bases between them. Germline CDR1 is PRHDT and CDR2 is FYEKMQ (reference sequence). CDR3 coding DNA: TGTGCCAGCAGCTCAGGACCGGGACTCTCCTACGAGCAGTACTTC. Translating gives CASSSGPGLSYEQYF.

V gene TRBV11-2 combines with J gene TRBJ1-1; D gene uncertain. Looked up from germline, CDR1 is SGHAT and CDR2 is FQNNGV. The CDR3 covers 14 residues. The V and J ends lost 2 bases and 4 bases respectively, with 11 bases between them. This CDR3 reads CASSLYHSPTEAFF. In nucleotides, the CDR3 is TGTGCCAGCAGCTTATACCACAGCCCCACTGAAGCTTTCTTT.

The J gene is TRBJ2-7, the V gene TRBV5-4; 9 bases are shared with TRBD1. Per the germline V gene, CDR1 is SGHNT and CDR2 is YYREEE (reference sequence). The V and J ends lost 3 bases and 2 bases, in that order; junction bases with no gene match: 3. This CDR3 has 14 residues. The CDR3 loop is CASSWTGATYEQYF. For the CDR3, the DNA is TGTGCCAGCAGCTGGACAGGGGCAACCTACGAGCAGTACTTC.

CDR3: CASSTGQGRNEKLFF. The CDR3 nucleotides are TGTGCCAGCAGCACCGGACAGGGGAGAAATGAAAAACTGTTTTTT. The genes are TRBV9 and TRBJ1-4; 9 nucleotides match TRBD1. Germline V CDR1 and CDR2: SGDLS, YYNGEE. The CDR3 contains 15 residues. Trimming cost V 4 bases and J 5 bases; bases outside gene matches: 6. The variable domain in full, completed from reference TRBV9 and TRBJ1-4, reads DSGVTQTPKHLITATGQRVTLRCSPRSGDLSVYWYQQSLDQGLQFLIQYYNGEERAKGNILERFSAQQFPDLHSELNLSSLELGDSALYFCASSTGQGRNEKLFFGSGTQLSVL.

The V gene is TRBV5-4, the J gene TRBJ2-3; 10 bases map to TRBD2. Germline values: CDR1 SGHNT, CDR2 YYREEE (reference sequence). The CDR3 totals 16 residues. The V gene end was trimmed by 3 bases and the J gene end by 1 base; junction bases not matched to a gene: 5. The CDR3 DNA reads TGTGCCAGCAGCTCACTCCTAGCGGGGGGCACAGATACGCAGTATTTT. As protein: CASSSLLAGGTDTQYF. The whole variable domain, remainder taken from reference TRBV5-4 and TRBJ2-3, is ETGVTQSPTHLIKTRGQQVTLRCSSQSGHNTVSWYQQALGQGPQFIFQYYREEENGRGNFPPRFSGLQFPNYSSELNVNALELDDSALYLCASSSLLAGGTDTQYFGPGTRLTVL.

The V gene is TRBV24-1, the J gene TRBJ2-7; no clear D. V lost 3 bases and J lost 1, with 6 bases in between. Looked up from germline, CDR1 is KGHDR and CDR2 is SFDVKD. The CDR3 has 13 amino acids. CDR3 sequence reads: CATSDNGSYEQYF. The CDR3 nucleotides are TGTGCCACCAGTGATAACGGGTCCTACGAGCAGTACTTC.

V usage is TRBV28 and J usage is TRBJ1-1; TRBD1 matches at 11 bases. CDR3 size: 14 residues. Trimming took 10 bases from V and 4 from J; bases not matched to a gene: 8. The germline CDR1 and CDR2 sequences are MDHEN and SYDVKM. CDR3 sequence (DNA): TGTGCCACCCGGACAGGGGGCGTCGGCACTGAAGCTTTCTTT. The encoded protein is CATRTGGVGTEAFF. Based on the CDR3 plus reference TRBV28 and TRBJ1-1, the full variable domain is DVKVTQSSRYLVKRTGEKVFLECVQDMDHENMFWYRQDPGLGLRLIYFSYDVKMKEKGDIPEGYSVSREKKERFSLILESASTNQTSMYLCATRTGGVGTEAFFGQGTRLTVV.

The CDR3 loop reads CASSSPGSGANVLTF. The CDR3 region has the DNA TGTGCCAGCAGCTCGCCGGGGAGTGGGGCCAACGTCCTGACTTTC. The chain carries TRBV5-4 and TRBJ2-6; possibly TRBD2 for D (5 bases). The germline CDR1 and CDR2 sequences are SGHNT and YYREEE (reference sequence). Trimming pared 3 bases from V and 3 bases from J, leaving 10 bases between. The CDR3 contains 15 residues.

This sequence joins TRBV12-5 and TRBJ2-1; 8 positions agree with TRBD2. J gave up 3 bases and V 0 bases, and 7 bases lay outside the gene matches. The CDR3 length is 17 residues. Germline V gene data show CDR1 as LGHNT and CDR2 as FRNRAP. The CDR3 protein is CASGLVRSGGVYNEQFF. DNA of the CDR3: TGTGCTAGTGGTTTGGTAAGGAGCGGGGGCGTCTACAATGAGCAGTTCTTC.

The chain uses TRBV6-5 and TRBJ1-1, with a possible D match to TRBD1 (6 bases). Germline V gene data show CDR1 as MNHEY and CDR2 as SVGAGI. V was clipped by 6 bases and J by 3 bases, with 14 bases between them. CDR3 length: 14 amino acids. The CDR3 loop reads CASRFTDRYTEAFF. The CDR3, as DNA: TGTGCCAGCAGATTTACTGACAGGTACACTGAAGCTTTCTTT.

This clone came up once. The chain employs TRBV27 and TRBJ2-2; TRBD2 aligns across 7 bases. The trim removed 7 bases at V and 1 base at J, leaving 6 bases unmatched. The CDR3 contains 15 residues. Per germline, CDR1 MNHEY and CDR2 SMNVEV (reference sequence). This chain's CDR3 is CASTLGGRNTGELFF. The CDR3 coding sequence is TGTGCCAGCACTCTGGGAGGGAGGAACACCGGGGAGCTGTTTTTT.

V and J are TRBV6-2 or TRBV6-3 and TRBJ2-4; D possibly corresponds to TRBD1 (5 bases). Germline assignment: CDR1 MNHEY and CDR2 SVGEGT. Trimming left V 3 bases short and J 1 base short, with 28 bases between. CDR3 size: 21 residues. The CDR3 reads CASSYPVSPFGQGMAKNIQYF. The DNA for the CDR3 is TGTGCCAGCAGTTATCCCGTCTCCCCTTTCGGGCAGGGAATGGCCAAAAACATTCAGTACTTC.

This clone was observed a few times. The CDR3 region has the DNA TGTGCCAGCAGTGACTCGGGGACACTTACCTACAATGAGCAGTTCTTC. This gives the protein CASSDSGTLTYNEQFF. The genes are TRBV6-4 and TRBJ2-1; D might be TRBD1 (6 bases). The CDR3 runs 16 residues. V lost 0 bases to trimming and J lost 2 bases, with 11 bases between them. Germline-derived CDR1 and CDR2 are MRHNA and SNTAGT.

The chain has TRBV19 and TRBJ1-1, with D possibly matching TRBD1 (5 bases). V lost 1 base and J lost 5, with 14 bases in between. The germline CDR1 and CDR2 sequences are LNHDA and SQIVND (reference sequence). This CDR3 is 15 amino acids long. For the CDR3, the DNA is TGTGCCAGTAGTATAGTTATCCAGGGAAGGACTGAAGCTTTCTTT. It specifies CASSIVIQGRTEAFF.